This section outlines one T cell receptor beta chain sequence together with its context. This receptor's antigen is unknown. No much larger clone is present one base from it, and per-base qualities are unavailable. This sample is part of a study of blood T cell repertoires in COVID-19 (dated by TCRdb to the early 2020s). About the full investigation: Collaborator samples came from the United States, Italy and Spain and covered acute and convalescent phases of COVID-19. The prospective study material was composed of cDNA or gDNA derived from T cells, B-cell-depleted T cells, or PBMCs. Subjects who had been exposed to COVID-19, were actively infected with it, or had recovered from it provided the deeply sampled blood TCRbeta repertoires that made up the dataset. The repertoires were made available in a free public database intended to serve as a resource for research on the immune response to SARS-CoV-2. Samples were obtained from the ongoing ImmuneRACE study (first 160 participants) and from roughly 1,300 subjects provided by 6 global collaborators. Nearly every sample came with metadata listing a de-identified subject ID, COVID-19 status, age in years and sex. HLA class I and class II types, where available, came from metadata supplied by the sample provider rather than from assay-based typing.

TCRbeta CDR3 regions were amplified from genomic DNA by means of the immunoSEQ Assay, a bias-controlled multiplex PCR. Concerning the study's data processing: The number of nucleated cells in each sample was estimated from the amplification of reference gene primers within the assay. To quantify the absolute abundance of each unique TCRbeta CDR3 rearrangement, sequence reads were collapsed and filtered. For each sample, productive Simpson clonality was calculated as the square root of Simpson's diversity index over productive rearrangements. TCRdb took over this immuneACCESS table, retaining in-frame rearrangements with V and J assigned. Such tables are incomplete; in checked studies, under half of the missing clones stem from an unresolved V gene, and the remainder is unexplained. V, J and clone size are taken as reported in that table, and D and trimming were inferred from the DNA itself. This sample has 110,000 to 150,000 clones in its table, and 70% to 90% of those were observed once. Jointly, the top ten make up approximately 9.9% of the sample.

The collaborating institutions used their own protocols to collect whole blood in K2EDTA tubes. For TCRbeta analysis, collaborators shipped samples in one of three forms: frozen whole blood, isolated PBMCs, or DNA extracted from either of those sample types. General findings and caveats noted by the study authors: Clinical and demographic metadata were provided uncurated, with the amount varying by source and participant.

CDR1 and CDR2 were assigned from the germline V gene (reference sequence) as LNHDA and SQIVND. V ends up 4 bases short and J 5 bases short, with an unmatched junction base count of 9. The CDR3 runs 16 amino acids, cysteine and phenylalanine included. Only the CDR3 DNA stays, 48 bases, in frame from base 1. The rearranged segments are TRBV19 and TRBJ1-5; TRBD1 lines up with 9 middle nucleotides. Sequencing was done on a sample of peripheral blood. The receptor was isolated from an elderly woman with acute or convalescent COVID-19. The CDR3 reads as follows: CASSTSRDRDHQPQHF. In nucleotide form, the sequence is TGTGCCAGTAGTACAAGCCGGGACAGGGACCATCAGCCCCAGCATTTT.